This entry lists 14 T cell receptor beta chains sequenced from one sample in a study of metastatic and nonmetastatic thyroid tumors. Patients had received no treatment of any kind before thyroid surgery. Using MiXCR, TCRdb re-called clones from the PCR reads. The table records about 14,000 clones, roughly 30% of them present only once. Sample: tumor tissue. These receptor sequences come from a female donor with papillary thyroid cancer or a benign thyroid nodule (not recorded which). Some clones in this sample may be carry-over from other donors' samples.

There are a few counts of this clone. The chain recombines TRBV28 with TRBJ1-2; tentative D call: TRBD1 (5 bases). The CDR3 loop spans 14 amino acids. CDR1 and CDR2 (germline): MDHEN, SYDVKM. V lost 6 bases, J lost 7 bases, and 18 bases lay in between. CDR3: CASSAAVTESGYTF. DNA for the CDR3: TGTGCCAGCAGCGCCGCCGTGACAGAATCTGGCTACACCTTC.

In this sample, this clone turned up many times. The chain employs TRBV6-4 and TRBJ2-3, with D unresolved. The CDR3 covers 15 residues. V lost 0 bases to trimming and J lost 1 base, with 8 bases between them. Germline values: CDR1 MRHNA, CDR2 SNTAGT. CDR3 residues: CASSDSVEGTDTQYF. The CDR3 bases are TGTGCCAGCAGTGACTCGGTAGAGGGCACAGATACGCAGTATTTT.

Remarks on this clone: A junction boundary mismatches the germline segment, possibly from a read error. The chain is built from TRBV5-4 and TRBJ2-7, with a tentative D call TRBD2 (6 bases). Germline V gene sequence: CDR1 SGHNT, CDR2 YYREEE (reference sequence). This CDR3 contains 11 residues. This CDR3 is CASSLGGEQYF. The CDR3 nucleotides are TGTGCCAGCAGTTTGGGAGGCGAGCAGTACTTC.

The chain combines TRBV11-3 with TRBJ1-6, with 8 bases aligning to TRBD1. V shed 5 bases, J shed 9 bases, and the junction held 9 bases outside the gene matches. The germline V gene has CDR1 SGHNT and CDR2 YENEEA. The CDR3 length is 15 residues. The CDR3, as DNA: TGTGCCAGCAGCACAGCCGGGACAGGTTCTTCACCCCTCCACTTT. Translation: CASSTAGTGSSPLHF.

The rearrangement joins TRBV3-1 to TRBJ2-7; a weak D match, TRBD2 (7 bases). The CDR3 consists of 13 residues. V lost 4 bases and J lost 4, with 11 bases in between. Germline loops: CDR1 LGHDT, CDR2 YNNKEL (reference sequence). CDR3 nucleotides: TGTGCCAGCAGCCGAGGGGGGGAGTACGAGCAGTACTTC. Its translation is CASSRGGEYEQYF.

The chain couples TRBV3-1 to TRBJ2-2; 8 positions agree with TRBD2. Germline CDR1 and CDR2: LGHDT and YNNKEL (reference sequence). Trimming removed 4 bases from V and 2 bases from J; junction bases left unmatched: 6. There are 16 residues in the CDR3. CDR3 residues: CASSLAGTRNTGELFF. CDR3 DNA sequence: TGTGCCAGCAGCCTAGCCGGGACTAGAAACACCGGGGAGCTGTTTTTT.

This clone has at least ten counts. The DNA of the CDR3 is TGCGCCAGCAGCCGGACAGGGACGGAGACGGGTACGCAGTATTTT. This gives the protein CASSRTGTETGTQYF. This chain connects TRBV5-1 to TRBJ2-3, with 8 bases matching TRBD1. V dropped 4 bases and J dropped 8; count of bases not matched to a gene: 12. Germline V gene lookup returns CDR1 SGHRS and CDR2 YFSETQ. This CDR3 contains 15 residues.

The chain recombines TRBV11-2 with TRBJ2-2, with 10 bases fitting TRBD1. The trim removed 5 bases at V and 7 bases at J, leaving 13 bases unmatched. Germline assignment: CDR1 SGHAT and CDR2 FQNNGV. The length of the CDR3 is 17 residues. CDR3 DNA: TGTGCCAGCAGCCCCCAATTTGGACAGGGGGTTGTCGGGGAGCTGTTTTTT. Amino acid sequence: CASSPQFGQGVVGELFF.

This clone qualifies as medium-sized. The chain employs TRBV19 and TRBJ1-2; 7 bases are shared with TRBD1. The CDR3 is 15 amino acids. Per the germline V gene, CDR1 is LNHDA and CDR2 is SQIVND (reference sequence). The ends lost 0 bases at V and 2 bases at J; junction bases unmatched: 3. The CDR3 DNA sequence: TGTGCCAGTAGTATAGATTCGACAGGGAACTATGGCTACACCTTC. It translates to CASSIDSTGNYGYTF.

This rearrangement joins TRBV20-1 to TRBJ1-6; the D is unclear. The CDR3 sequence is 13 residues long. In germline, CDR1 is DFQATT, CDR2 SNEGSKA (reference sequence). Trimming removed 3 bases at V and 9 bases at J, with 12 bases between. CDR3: CSASSGASSPLHF. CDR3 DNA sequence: TGCAGTGCTAGTTCTGGTGCGAGTTCACCCCTCCACTTT.

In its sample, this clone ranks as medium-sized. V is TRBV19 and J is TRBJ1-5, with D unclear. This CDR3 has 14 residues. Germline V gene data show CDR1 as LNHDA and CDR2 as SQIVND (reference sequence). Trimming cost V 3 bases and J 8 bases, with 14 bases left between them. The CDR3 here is CASSIWGGGKPQHF. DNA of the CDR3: TGTGCCAGTAGTATCTGGGGTGGAGGAAAGCCCCAGCATTTT.

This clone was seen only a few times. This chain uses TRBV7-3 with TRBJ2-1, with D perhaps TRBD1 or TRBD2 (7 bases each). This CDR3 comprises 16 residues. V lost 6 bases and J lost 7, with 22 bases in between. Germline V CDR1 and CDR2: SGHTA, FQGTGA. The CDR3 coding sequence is TGTGCCAGCAGTTTGAACCCAGGGGGGGGATCGAATGAGCAGTTCTTC. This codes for CASSLNPGGGSNEQFF.

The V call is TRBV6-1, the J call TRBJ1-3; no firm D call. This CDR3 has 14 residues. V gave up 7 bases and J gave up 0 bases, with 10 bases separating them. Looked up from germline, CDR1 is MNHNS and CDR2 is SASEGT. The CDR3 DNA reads TGTGCCAGCAAGCTAGGTGTCTCTGGAAACACCATATATTTT. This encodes CASKLGVSGNTIYF.

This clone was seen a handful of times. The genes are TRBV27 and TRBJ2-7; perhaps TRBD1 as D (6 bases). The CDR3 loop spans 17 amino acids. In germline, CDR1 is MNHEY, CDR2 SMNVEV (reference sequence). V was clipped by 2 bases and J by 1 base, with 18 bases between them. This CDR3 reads CASSLKDRDISSYEQYF. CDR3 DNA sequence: TGTGCCAGCAGTTTAAAGGACCGGGACATCTCATCCTACGAGCAGTACTTC.